A selection of T cell receptor beta chains follows, all from one sample in a study of blood T cell repertoires in COVID-19. Sequenced by immunoSEQ multiplex PCR; TCRdb stores in-frame clones only, minus some. The sample comprises approximately 100,000 clones, 85% of which are singletons, and roughly 37% rests with the top ten. The sample consisted of peripheral blood. Every receptor here comes from a man older than 75 with acute or convalescent COVID-19. The CDR3 runs from the conserved cysteine through the conserved F or W. The order of the fields is D gene, J gene, V gene, clone size, CDR3 protein, CDR3 DNA. D genes are given only for firm matches. Rows may omit the clone size; those that give it use once, few, many or a size class.

D gene: TRBD1
J gene: TRBJ2-2
V gene: TRBV9
clone size: once
CDR3 protein: CASSDKGQGRTGELFF
CDR3 DNA: TGTGCCAGCAGCGACAAGGGACAGGGGAGGACCGGGGAGCTGTTTTTT

D gene: TRBD2
J gene: TRBJ2-7
V gene: TRBV4-2
clone size: .
CDR3 protein: CASSQVGLAGGRQQYF
CDR3 DNA: TGTGCCAGCAGCCAAGTTGGACTAGCGGGGGGGAGGCAGCAGTACTTC

D gene: .
J gene: TRBJ1-1
V gene: TRBV19
clone size: .
CDR3 protein: CASSILQMNTEAFF
CDR3 DNA: TGTGCCAGTAGTATCTTACAGATGAACACTGAAGCTTTCTTT

D gene: .
J gene: TRBJ1-6
V gene: TRBV6-5
clone size: .
CDR3 protein: CASSYSGGGISVPLHF
CDR3 DNA: TGTGCCAGCAGTTACTCGGGCGGGGGAATTTCTGTTCCCCTCCACTTT

D gene: .
J gene: TRBJ2-3
V gene: TRBV29-1
clone size: .
CDR3 protein: CSAEVAADTQYF
CDR3 DNA: TGCAGCGCGGAAGTAGCTGCAGATACGCAGTATTTT

D gene: .
J gene: TRBJ1-1
V gene: TRBV14
clone size: .
CDR3 protein: CASSQDILAGVNTEAFF
CDR3 DNA: TGTGCCAGCAGCCAAGATATTTTGGCAGGGGTGAACACTGAAGCTTTCTTT

D gene: TRBD1
J gene: TRBJ1-6
V gene: TRBV27
clone size: .
CDR3 protein: CASSSDRGGSPLHF
CDR3 DNA: TGTGCCAGCAGTTCGGACAGGGGCGGGTCACCCCTCCACTTT

D gene: .
J gene: TRBJ1-2
V gene: TRBV7-9
clone size: .
CDR3 protein: CASSFFGSGSGYTF
CDR3 DNA: TGTGCCAGCAGCTTTTTTGGTTCGGGGAGTGGCTACACCTTC

D gene: TRBD1
J gene: TRBJ1-5
V gene: TRBV3-1/TRBV3-2
clone size: .
CDR3 protein: CASSRTGQPNQPQHF
CDR3 DNA: TGTGCCAGCAGCCGCACGGGACAGCCAAATCAGCCCCAGCATTTT

D gene: .
J gene: TRBJ1-5
V gene: TRBV29-1
clone size: .
CDR3 protein: CSVEWAINQPQHF
CDR3 DNA: TGCAGCGTAGAATGGGCGATCAATCAGCCCCAGCATTTT

D gene: .
J gene: TRBJ2-2
V gene: TRBV28
clone size: few
CDR3 protein: CASSRGSNTGELFF
CDR3 DNA: TGTGCCAGCAGCCGGGGATCGAACACCGGGGAGCTGTTTTTT

D gene: TRBD2
J gene: TRBJ2-1
V gene: TRBV7-2
clone size: .
CDR3 protein: CASSLGLAGGHNEQFF
CDR3 DNA: TGTGCCAGCAGCTTAGGACTAGCGGGAGGTCACAATGAGCAGTTCTTC

D gene: .
J gene: TRBJ1-3
V gene: TRBV3-1/TRBV3-2
clone size: .
CDR3 protein: CASSLQTSAGNTIYF
CDR3 DNA: TGTGCCAGCAGCCTCCAGACATCTGCTGGAAACACCATATATTTT

D gene: .
J gene: TRBJ1-1
V gene: TRBV10-3
clone size: .
CDR3 protein: CAISDQGSNTEAFF
CDR3 DNA: TGTGCCATCAGTGACCAGGGGTCGAACACTGAAGCTTTCTTT

D gene: .
J gene: TRBJ1-3
V gene: TRBV14
clone size: few
CDR3 protein: CASSQVGAGATIYF
CDR3 DNA: TGTGCCAGCAGCCAAGTCGGTGCTGGGGCCACCATATATTTT

D gene: TRBD1
J gene: TRBJ1-6
V gene: TRBV30
clone size: .
CDR3 protein: CAWSGDRPSSYNSPLHF
CDR3 DNA: TGTGCCTGGAGTGGGGACAGACCGAGCTCCTATAATTCACCCCTCCACTTT

D gene: TRBD2
J gene: TRBJ2-1
V gene: TRBV30
clone size: .
CDR3 protein: CAWSPIAGGVEFF
CDR3 DNA: TGTGCCTGGAGTCCTATAGCGGGAGGAGTGGAGTTCTTC

D gene: .
J gene: TRBJ1-4
V gene: TRBV5-1
clone size: .
CDR3 protein: CASSGSGGINEKLFF
CDR3 DNA: TGCGCCAGCAGCGGGAGCGGGGGGATCAATGAAAAACTGTTTTTT

D gene: .
J gene: TRBJ1-6
V gene: TRBV5-8
clone size: few
CDR3 protein: CASSPVFGTYENSPLHF
CDR3 DNA: TGTGCCAGCAGCCCCGTTTTCGGTACCTATGAAAATTCACCCCTCCACTTT

D gene: TRBD2
J gene: TRBJ2-3
V gene: TRBV19
clone size: .
CDR3 protein: CASSIVTSGSSTDTQYF
CDR3 DNA: TGTGCCAGTAGTATAGTGACTAGCGGGTCTAGCACAGATACGCAGTATTTT

D gene: .
J gene: TRBJ1-1
V gene: TRBV6-2/TRBV6-3
clone size: .
CDR3 protein: CASSSLSGNTEAFF
CDR3 DNA: TGTGCCAGCAGTTCCTTGTCAGGGAACACTGAAGCTTTCTTT

D gene: .
J gene: TRBJ1-1
V gene: TRBV10-2
clone size: .
CDR3 protein: CASRDGGNTEAFF
CDR3 DNA: TGCGCCAGCAGGGACGGAGGGAACACTGAAGCTTTCTTT

D gene: .
J gene: TRBJ1-1
V gene: TRBV7-3
clone size: .
CDR3 protein: CASSVSRVTNTEAFF
CDR3 DNA: TGTGCCAGCAGCGTGTCCAGGGTGACGAACACTGAAGCTTTCTTT

D gene: TRBD2
J gene: TRBJ2-5
V gene: TRBV19
clone size: .
CDR3 protein: CATGGSGSFQETQYF
CDR3 DNA: TGTGCCACCGGCGGGAGTGGGTCTTTCCAAGAGACCCAGTACTTC

D gene: TRBD1
J gene: TRBJ2-7
V gene: TRBV6-5
clone size: .
CDR3 protein: CASSSGTGYPYEQYF
CDR3 DNA: TGTGCCAGCAGTTCCGGGACAGGGTACCCCTACGAGCAGTACTTC

D gene: .
J gene: TRBJ2-3
V gene: TRBV24-1
clone size: .
CDR3 protein: CATSDRRVSTDTQYF
CDR3 DNA: TGTGCCACCAGTGATCGGAGGGTTAGCACAGATACGCAGTATTTT

D gene: TRBD1
J gene: TRBJ1-2
V gene: TRBV24-1
clone size: .
CDR3 protein: CATSDDGTGGNYGYTF
CDR3 DNA: TGTGCCACCAGTGATGACGGGACAGGAGGAAACTATGGCTACACCTTC

D gene: TRBD2
J gene: TRBJ2-1
V gene: TRBV5-1
clone size: once
CDR3 protein: CASSLAGTSGRQQFF
CDR3 DNA: TGCGCCAGCAGCTTGGCCGGGACTAGCGGGAGGCAGCAGTTCTTC

D gene: TRBD2
J gene: TRBJ2-7
V gene: TRBV10-1
clone size: .
CDR3 protein: CASSVGTSGSDEQYF
CDR3 DNA: TGCGCCAGCAGTGTGGGGACTAGCGGTTCTGACGAGCAGTACTTC

D gene: TRBD2
J gene: TRBJ2-1
V gene: TRBV27
clone size: .
CDR3 protein: CASSIRLAGGNNEQFF
CDR3 DNA: TGTGCCAGCAGTATCCGACTAGCGGGAGGGAACAATGAGCAGTTCTTC

D gene: .
J gene: TRBJ2-5
V gene: TRBV15
clone size: once
CDR3 protein: CATSRVDRRETQYF
CDR3 DNA: TGTGCCACCAGCAGAGTAGACAGAAGAGAGACCCAGTACTTC

D gene: .
J gene: TRBJ2-7
V gene: TRBV25-1
clone size: .
CDR3 protein: CASSLGHTLEQYF
CDR3 DNA: TGTGCCAGCAGTTTGGGACATACTCTCGAGCAGTACTTC

D gene: .
J gene: TRBJ1-2
V gene: TRBV7-2
clone size: .
CDR3 protein: CASSLALTGLSNYGYTF
CDR3 DNA: TGTGCCAGCAGCTTAGCCCTTACAGGGCTCTCTAACTATGGCTACACCTTC

D gene: .
J gene: TRBJ2-7
V gene: TRBV12-3/TRBV12-4
clone size: .
CDR3 protein: CASKRGLNYEQYF
CDR3 DNA: TGTGCCAGCAAAAGGGGACTGAACTACGAGCAGTACTTC

D gene: TRBD1
J gene: TRBJ1-2
V gene: TRBV29-1
clone size: .
CDR3 protein: CSGGQGLNYGYTF
CDR3 DNA: TGCAGCGGGGGACAGGGGCTTAACTATGGCTACACCTTC

D gene: TRBD1
J gene: TRBJ1-4
V gene: TRBV7-9
clone size: .
CDR3 protein: CASSSRTGGREKLFF
CDR3 DNA: TGTGCCAGCAGCTCCAGGACAGGGGGTCGGGAAAAACTGTTTTTT

D gene: .
J gene: TRBJ1-1
V gene: TRBV5-1
clone size: .
CDR3 protein: CASRRQRDTEAFF
CDR3 DNA: TGCGCCAGCAGGAGACAACGTGATACTGAAGCTTTCTTT

D gene: TRBD2
J gene: TRBJ2-5
V gene: TRBV10-2
clone size: .
CDR3 protein: CASSAVGLAGGAGETQYF
CDR3 DNA: TGCGCCAGCAGTGCTGTGGGACTAGCGGGAGGAGCAGGAGAGACCCAGTACTTC

D gene: .
J gene: TRBJ1-2
V gene: TRBV7-2
clone size: .
CDR3 protein: CASSSGGSDLYGYTF
CDR3 DNA: TGTGCCAGCAGCTCCGGCGGGTCGGACCTATATGGCTACACCTTC

D gene: TRBD1
J gene: TRBJ1-2
V gene: TRBV30
clone size: .
CDR3 protein: CAYPSRGDYGYTF
CDR3 DNA: TGTGCCTATCCAAGCAGGGGGGACTATGGCTACACCTTC

D gene: .
J gene: TRBJ1-5
V gene: TRBV7-9
clone size: .
CDR3 protein: CASSTGGGKPQHF
CDR3 DNA: TGTGCCAGCAGCACGGGAGGGGGTAAGCCCCAGCATTTT

D gene: TRBD1
J gene: TRBJ1-1
V gene: TRBV23-1
clone size: few
CDR3 protein: CASSPNQTGVKNTEAFF
CDR3 DNA: TGCGCCAGCAGTCCGAACCAGACAGGGGTCAAAAACACTGAAGCTTTCTTT

D gene: TRBD1
J gene: TRBJ1-2
V gene: TRBV18
clone size: .
CDR3 protein: CASSPGTGNGYTF
CDR3 DNA: TGTGCCAGCTCACCCGGGACAGGGAATGGCTACACCTTC

D gene: TRBD1
J gene: TRBJ1-6
V gene: TRBV14
clone size: .
CDR3 protein: CASSPTGRGSPLHF
CDR3 DNA: TGTGCCAGCAGCCCGACAGGGAGAGGTTCACCCCTCCACTTT

D gene: TRBD1
J gene: TRBJ2-7
V gene: TRBV16
clone size: few
CDR3 protein: CASRGQGAYEQYF
CDR3 DNA: TGTGCCAGTAGGGGCCAGGGGGCTTACGAGCAGTACTTC

D gene: TRBD1
J gene: TRBJ1-1
V gene: TRBV6-5
clone size: .
CDR3 protein: CASSSKIGTVNTEAFF
CDR3 DNA: TGTGCCAGCAGTTCTAAAATCGGGACAGTCAACACTGAAGCTTTCTTT

D gene: TRBD2
J gene: TRBJ2-3
V gene: TRBV5-4
clone size: .
CDR3 protein: CASSLTSGSRTDTQYF
CDR3 DNA: TGTGCCAGCAGCTTGACTAGCGGGTCCCGCACAGATACGCAGTATTTT

D gene: .
J gene: TRBJ1-2
V gene: TRBV6-2/TRBV6-3
clone size: .
CDR3 protein: CASSSAGGGYTF
CDR3 DNA: TGTGCCAGCAGTTCCGCGGGGGGCGGCTACACCTTC

D gene: TRBD1
J gene: TRBJ2-5
V gene: TRBV5-1
clone size: .
CDR3 protein: CASRPGQGAGETQYF
CDR3 DNA: TGCGCCAGCAGACCTGGACAGGGAGCAGGTGAGACCCAGTACTTC

D gene: TRBD1
J gene: TRBJ2-1
V gene: TRBV24-1
clone size: .
CDR3 protein: CATSDDPGQGDEQFF
CDR3 DNA: TGTGCCACCAGTGATGATCCGGGACAGGGAGACGAGCAGTTCTTC

D gene: .
J gene: TRBJ2-1
V gene: TRBV6-2/TRBV6-3
clone size: .
CDR3 protein: CASSETPGLHYNEQFF
CDR3 DNA: TGTGCCAGCAGCGAGACACCGGGACTGCACTACAATGAGCAGTTCTTC

D gene: .
J gene: TRBJ2-3
V gene: TRBV4-1
clone size: .
CDR3 protein: CASSQEPRRRGTSTDTQYF
CDR3 DNA: TGCGCCAGCAGCCAAGAGCCCAGGAGGAGGGGCACTAGCACAGATACGCAGTATTTT